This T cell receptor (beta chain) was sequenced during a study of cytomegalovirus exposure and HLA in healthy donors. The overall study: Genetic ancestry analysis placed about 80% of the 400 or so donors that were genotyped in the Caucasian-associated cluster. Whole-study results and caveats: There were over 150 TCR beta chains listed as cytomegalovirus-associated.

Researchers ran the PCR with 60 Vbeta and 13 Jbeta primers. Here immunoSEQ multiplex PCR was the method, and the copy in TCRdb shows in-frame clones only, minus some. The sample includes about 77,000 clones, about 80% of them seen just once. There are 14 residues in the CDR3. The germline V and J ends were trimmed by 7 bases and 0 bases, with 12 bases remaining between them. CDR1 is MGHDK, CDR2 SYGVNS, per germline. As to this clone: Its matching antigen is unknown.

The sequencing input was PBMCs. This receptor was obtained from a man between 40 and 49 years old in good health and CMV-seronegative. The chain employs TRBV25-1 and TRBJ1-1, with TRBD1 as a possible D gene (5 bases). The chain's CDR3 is CASMWGGVNTEAFF. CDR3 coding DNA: TGTGCCAGCATGTGGGGGGGAGTGAACACTGAAGCTTTCTTT.